The clone carrying this T cell receptor beta chain turned up a few times. Its target is not known. The data belong to a study of CD8 T cells in ankylosing spondylitis. The study, taken as a whole, reports: Blood from ankylosing spondylitis patients appeared to carry a characteristic roughly 8-variant TCR beta motif.

TCRdb re-called the 5' RACE reads with MiXCR, one entry per CDR3 protein. The profile covers over 20,000 distinct CDR3 sequences, with about a sixth appearing a single time and 28% taken by the ten largest. V was pared by 0 bases and J by 3 bases, with 15 bases between. The CDR3 is 17 amino acids. The V gene's germline CDR1 is MNHEY and CDR2 SVGAGI. This chain connects TRBV6-5 to TRBJ2-1; D is possibly TRBD1 (6 bases). Sample: blood. The TCR comes from a male donor with ankylosing spondylitis or in good health (not recorded which). CDR3 in DNA: TGTGCCAGCAGTTACTCCCAGGGGCTCAAAAACTACAATGAGCAGTTCTTC. Its translation: CASSYSQGLKNYNEQFF.